This T cell receptor (beta chain) was retrieved from a study of shared clonotypes between healthy human individuals. Sequencing used immunoSEQ multiplex PCR; TCRdb keeps in-frame clones, though not all of them. The sample lists 640,000 or so clones; about three quarters were seen once. With 2 bases removed from V and 5 bases from J, the gap between germline ends came to 9 bases. This CDR3 is 13 amino acids long. Looked up from germline, CDR1 is MNHNS and CDR2 is SASEGT. J is TRBJ1-1 and V is TRBV6-1; unclear D gene. The clonotype originates from a woman aged 25 to 45 in good health. Specimen: memory CD4+ T cells sorted from blood. Subset specified: CD45RA-negative fraction. CDR3 region: CASSESGVTEAFF. CDR3 sequence (DNA): TGTGCCAGCAGTGAAAGTGGGGTTACTGAAGCTTTCTTT.